This TCR beta chain emerged from a study of Ad26.COV2.S vaccination and SARS-CoV-2 variants listed by TCRdb under 2021. Regarding the complete study: Vaccine-arm donors were drawn from COV1001, a multicentre, randomized, double-blind, placebo-controlled phase I-IIa trial of Ad26.COV2.S in healthy adults. Dosing of Ad26.COV2.S was intramuscular, at either 5x10^10 or 1x10^11 viral particles, delivered as one shot or as two shots spaced 56 days apart. TCRbeta repertoire sequencing served as the tool for gauging how specific and how broad the SARS-CoV-2-reactive T cell receptors were following Ad26.COV2.S vaccination. The TCR-sequenced set comprised around 32 samples: around 20 Ad26.COV2.S vaccine recipients, 5 placebo recipients and 8 SARS-CoV-2 convalescent individuals. Trial participants were randomized into five groups of five: low-dose or high-dose Ad26.COV2.S given once or twice, or placebo on both occasions. Investigators remained blinded to trial group allocation during experiments and outcome assessment.

The paper's findings and limits, for the study overall: The authors noted that total T cell responses may have been underestimated by the TCR breadth and depth analyses. Substantial breadth of spike-specific CD8+ and CD4+ T cell responses was reported after vaccination. Higher spike-specific TCR breadth was observed in Ad26.COV2.S recipients than in placebo recipients (P = 0.0014). Vaccine and placebo recipients had comparable non-spike TCR breadth, which fits with the vaccine containing only spike. Comparing responses between vaccine doses or regimens was not something the study was powered to do.

The immunoSEQ Assay was used to sequence TCRbeta CDR3 regions. After extraction, genomic DNA underwent amplification by bias-controlled multiplex PCR, followed by high-throughput sequencing. The study's own analysis went as follows. Collapsing and filtering of sequences were performed to quantify the absolute abundance of each unique TCRbeta CDR3 region. Usable DNA was measured by amplifying reference genes present in all nucleated cells, and TCRbeta template counts were normalized to that usable DNA to estimate T cell fraction. Repertoire TCRs were annotated as SARS-CoV-2-specific when V gene, CDR3 amino acid sequence and J gene were exactly matched to a known reactive TCR set. The reference SARS-CoV-2 TCR set was obtained from MIRA and was filtered for enrichment in COVID-19-positive ImmuneCODE repertoires, whereby public or cross-reactive TCRs were removed. Using the MIRA antigens, annotated TCRs were further analysed by specific ORF or by position within an ORF. Breadth was defined as the number of annotated unique rearrangements divided by the total number of unique productive rearrangements, and depth was defined as the summed frequency of the annotated unique rearrangements. Two-sided Wilcoxon rank-sum tests were used to compare TCR breadth between groups. The table was pulled from immuneACCESS by TCRdb, which kept in-frame rearrangements only. Such tables lose some clones; where checked, under half of the loss comes from unresolved V genes, and the rest has no known cause. V, J and clone size derive from that table, while D and trimming were established from the DNA sequence. A total of a few hundred thousand clones appear in this sample, 80% to 90% of them only once. The top ten clonotypes cover about 3% of the sample.

As regards this clone: The specificity of this receptor is unknown. Nothing much larger sits one base from this clone, and base qualities are not available.

From the cysteine through the phenylalanine, the CDR3 covers 15 amino acids. The DNA shown is the 45-base CDR3, in frame from base 1. The CDR1 and CDR2 encoded by the germline V gene are SGDLS and YYNGEE. Trimming takes 0 bases from V and 5 bases from J, and the germline ends sit 11 bases apart. Interpreted using the paper, the treatment or condition label stands for: 15 to 20 received Ad26.COV2.S at low or high dose, single or two shots; 5 received placebo; per-sample allocation not given. Repertoires of vaccine and placebo recipients were sequenced from samples collected on day 63 after the first injection. In Cohort 1b, 25 adults aged 18-55 years were enrolled at a single site in Boston, USA, between 29 July and 7 August 2020. As a vaccine, Ad26.COV2.S was a replication-incompetent adenovirus type 26 vector that expressed a prefusion-stabilized SARS-CoV-2 spike protein derived from the original Wuhan strain.

The V and J segments used are TRBV9 and TRBJ2-2, and perhaps TRBD1 as D gene, on 6 matching bases. Sequences were derived from peripheral blood, sampled in a trial of Ad26.COV2.S vaccine versus placebo. The origin of this receptor is a person between 18 and 60 years old who received the Ad26.COV2.S COVID-19 vaccine or a placebo. DNA sequence: TGTGCCAGCAGCGTAGAGAACAGGGCAACCGGGGAGCTGTTTTTT. It specifies CASSVENRATGELFF. The CDR3, completed at both ends by the reference TRBV9 and TRBJ2-2 genes, gives the full variable domain DSGVTQTPKHLITATGQRVTLRCSPRSGDLSVYWYQQSLDQGLQFLIQYYNGEERAKGNILERFSAQQFPDLHSELNLSSLELGDSALYFCASSVENRATGELFFGEGSRLTVL.